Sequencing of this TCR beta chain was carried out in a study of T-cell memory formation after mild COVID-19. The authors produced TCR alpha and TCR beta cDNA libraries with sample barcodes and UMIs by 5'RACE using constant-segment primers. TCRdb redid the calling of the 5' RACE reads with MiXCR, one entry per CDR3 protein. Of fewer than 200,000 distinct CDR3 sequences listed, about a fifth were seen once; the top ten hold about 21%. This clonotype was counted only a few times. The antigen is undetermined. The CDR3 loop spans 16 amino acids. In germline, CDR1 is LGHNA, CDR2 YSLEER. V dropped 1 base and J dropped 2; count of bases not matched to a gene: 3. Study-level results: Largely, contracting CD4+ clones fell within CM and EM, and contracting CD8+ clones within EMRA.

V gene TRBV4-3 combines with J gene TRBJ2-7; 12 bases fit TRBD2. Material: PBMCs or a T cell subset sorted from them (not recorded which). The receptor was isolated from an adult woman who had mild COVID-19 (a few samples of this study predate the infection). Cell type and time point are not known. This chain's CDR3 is CASSQASGRGTYEQYF. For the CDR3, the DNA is TGCGCCAGCAGCCAAGCTAGCGGGAGGGGAACCTACGAGCAGTACTTC.